This entry features one T cell receptor beta chain sequence. The data were produced by immunoSEQ multiplex PCR, yet TCRdb's version contains in-frame clones alone and is incomplete. The data hold 59,000 or so clones, with around 84% observed a single time. J was trimmed by 1 base and V by 3 bases; bases with no gene match: 3. The CDR3 covers 14 residues. Germline-derived CDR1 and CDR2 are SGDLS and YYNGEE. The data were taken from a study of T cell responses to AZD1222 COVID-19 vaccine. The sequencing used peripheral blood, collected on day 0 of AZD1222 vaccination. The rearrangement joins TRBV9 to TRBJ2-5; 7 bases agree with TRBD1. This receptor was identified in an adult in good health. The CDR3 sequence is CASSEGTAQETQYF. CDR3 in DNA: TGTGCCAGCAGCGAGGGGACAGCCCAAGAGACCCAGTACTTC.